A single TCR beta chain is shown here with its context. The data belong to a study of blood T cells in healthy people across ages. Staff drew approximately 9.1 milliliters of peripheral blood from each donor. Samples each had at least 5.5 micrograms of total RNA extracted. A second PCR, run for roughly 7 to 12 cycles, used a sample-barcoded 5' primer plus a J-beta primer mix. A template-switch adaptor with 12 random nucleotides tagged each cDNA molecule. TCRdb redid the calling of the 5' RACE reads with MiXCR, one entry per CDR3 protein. The sample contains 500,000 to 650,000 distinct CDR3 sequences, roughly a quarter of which appear only once. The V gene's germline CDR1 is LGHDT and CDR2 YNNKEL (reference sequence). V was clipped by 4 bases and J by 4 bases, with 13 bases between them. The CDR3 extends over 15 amino acids. The data also belong to a second study, concerning T cells of mothers and their children. That study reports: Across the analysis, no persistent microchimeric T cell clones were detected.

The receptor was derived from a boy between 2 and 15 years old in good health. The chain is built from TRBV3-1 and TRBJ1-4; no reliable D call. The sample comprised blood. CDR3 sequence reads: CASSPSLLGNEKLFF. CDR3 sequence (DNA): TGTGCCAGCAGCCCCTCCTTGCTGGGTAATGAAAAACTGTTTTTT. Filled out from reference TRBV3-1 and TRBJ1-4, the complete variable domain reads DTAVSQTPKYLVTQMGNDKSIKCEQNLGHDTMYWYKQDSKKFLKIMFSYNNKELIINETVPNRFSPKSPDKAHLNLHINSLELGDSAVYFCASSPSLLGNEKLFFGSGTQLSVL.